Each of the 19 T cell receptor beta chains below was sequenced from the same sample in a study of technical replicates of blood from several donors. TCRdb keeps only in-frame clones here, not all; method: immunoSEQ multiplex PCR. The sample contains some 47,000 clones, roughly 92% of which appear only once. The specimen was PBMCs. These receptors were obtained from a human donor in good health. Some clones in this sample may be carry-over from other donors' samples.

The chain joins TRBV9 to TRBJ1-2; D call uncertain. CDR1 and CDR2 (germline): SGDLS, YYNGEE. V lost 6 bases and J 4 bases, leaving 16 bases between the germline ends. The CDR3 extends over 14 amino acids. In nucleotides, the CDR3 is TGTGCCAGCACCCCCCAATCCGAGGTCTATGGCTACACCTTC. It is translated as CASTPQSEVYGYTF.

The chain joins TRBV7-3 to TRBJ2-3; TRBD1 aligns across 7 bases. Germline V gives CDR1 SGHTA, CDR2 FQGTGA. This CDR3 has 17 residues. Trimming removed 5 bases from V and 0 bases from J; junction bases left unmatched: 11. CDR3 residues: CASSPGYGTVSTDTQYF. The CDR3 nucleotides read TGTGCCAGCAGCCCAGGGTACGGGACAGTTAGCACAGATACGCAGTATTTT. The variable domain in full, completed from reference TRBV7-3 and TRBJ2-3, reads GAGVSQTPSNKVTEKGKYVELRCDPISGHTALYWYRQSLGQGPEFLIYFQGTGAADDSGLPNDRFFAVRPEGSVSTLKIQRTERGDSAVYLCASSPGYGTVSTDTQYFGPGTRLTVL.

The gene calls are TRBV4-2 and TRBJ2-2, with 7 bases matching TRBD2. There are 16 residues in the CDR3. Germline-derived CDR1 and CDR2 are LGHNA and YNFKEQ. V shed 0 bases and J 4 bases; nucleotides not matched to a gene: 5. CDR3 sequence reads: CASSQETGRTTGELFF. CDR3 in DNA: TGTGCCAGCAGCCAAGAAACCGGGAGGACCACCGGGGAGCTGTTTTTT.

As regards this clone: At one boundary the junction diverges from the germline segment, which might be a read error. Other DNA sequences in this sample translate to the same CDR3. V gene TRBV6-5 combines with J gene TRBJ1-2; TRBD1 might be the D (5 bases). The CDR3 spans 13 residues. The germline V gene encodes CDR1 MNHEY and CDR2 SVGAGI. The CDR3 nucleotides read TGTGCCAGCAGAAGAGGACAAGCCTATGGCTATACCTTC. The encoded protein is CASRRGQAYGYTF.

The rearrangement joins TRBV4-3 to TRBJ2-7; 8 nucleotides line up with TRBD2. The CDR3 contains 15 residues. The V segment lost 2 bases and the J segment 2 bases; nucleotides outside the gene matches: 5. CDR1 and CDR2 from the germline V gene are LGHNA and YSLEER. Here the CDR3 reads CASSQQSGSPYEQYF. The DNA of the CDR3 is TGCGCCAGCAGCCAACAAAGCGGGAGTCCCTACGAGCAGTACTTC.

This clone was detected only once. This chain connects TRBV4-3 to TRBJ2-1; the D gene is possibly TRBD2 (6 bases). The V end lost 2 bases, the J end lost 9 bases, and 23 bases lay between the germline ends. Germline CDR1 reads LGHNA; CDR2 reads YSLEER. CDR3 length equals 17 residues. The CDR3 DNA is TGCGCCAGCAGCCAAAACAACTTCCCGGAGGGATCGAGTGAGCAGTTCTTC. Its translation is CASSQNNFPEGSSEQFF.

The gene calls are TRBV10-3 and TRBJ1-6, with D perhaps matching TRBD1 (6 bases). Trimming removed 6 bases from V and 11 bases from J, with 11 bases in between. Germline V lookup: CDR1 ENHRY, CDR2 SYGVKD. The CDR3 is made up of 12 amino acids. The CDR3 sequence: CAIRDSLTPLHF. The CDR3 DNA sequence: TGTGCCATCAGGGACAGTTTAACACCCCTCCACTTT.

The chain uses TRBV5-1 and TRBJ2-4, with D maybe TRBD1 (6 bases). This CDR3 is 14 amino acids long. Germline loops: CDR1 SGHRS, CDR2 YFSETQ. V lost 7 bases to trimming and J lost 8 bases, with 19 bases between them. The CDR3 reads CASRTDLGRDIQYF. The CDR3 nucleotides read TGCGCCAGCCGGACAGATCTCGGGCGAGACATTCAGTACTTC.

The rearrangement uses TRBV7-3 and TRBJ2-1; D might be TRBD2 (6 bases). The CDR3 covers 12 residues. Deletions cut 4 bases from V and 15 bases from J, with 16 bases between. Germline CDR1 and CDR2: SGHTA and FQGTGA. CDR3 bases: TGTGCCAGCAGCTCCAGGTCGGGAGTGTTGTTCTTC. Translating it yields CASSSRSGVLFF.

The chain uses TRBV5-6 and TRBJ2-3; 9 bases line up with TRBD2. With V trimmed by 3 bases and J by 3 bases, 8 bases remained unmatched. CDR1 SGHDT and CDR2 YYEEEE come from the germline V gene. The length of the CDR3 is 16 residues. The CDR3 DNA follows: TGTGCCAGCAGCTGGCATAGTAGCGGGAGAACAGATACGCAGTATTTT. Encoded protein: CASSWHSSGRTDTQYF.

Only one count was recorded for this clone. The V and J genes are TRBV11-1 and TRBJ2-2, with D perhaps matching TRBD1 (6 bases). This CDR3 is 16 amino acids long. Trimming took off 4 bases at V and 4 bases at J, with 16 bases between the two ends. Germline-derived CDR1 and CDR2 are SGHAT and FQDESV (reference sequence). CDR3 residues: CASSSSSGAGTGELFF. The CDR3 nucleotides read TGTGCCAGCAGCTCGAGTTCAGGGGCAGGCACCGGGGAGCTGTTTTTT.

This chain uses TRBV11-2 with TRBJ1-6; D possibly corresponds to TRBD1 (6 bases). Trimming cost V 6 bases and J 14 bases, with 14 bases left between them. This CDR3 is built from 12 residues. The V gene's germline CDR1 is SGHAT and CDR2 FQNNGV. The CDR3 DNA sequence: TGTGCCAGCAGTTCTGATGGGGGCACCCTCCACTTT. Residues: CASSSDGGTLHF.

The chain employs TRBV5-4 and TRBJ2-7; possible D gene TRBD1, 6 bases. V was pared by 8 bases and J by 3 bases, with 18 bases between. CDR1 and CDR2 from the germline V gene are SGHNT and YYREEE (reference sequence). The CDR3 covers 14 residues. CDR3 nucleotide sequence: TGTGCCAGGGGACCTACAGGGCAATACTACGAGCAGTACTTC. This encodes CARGPTGQYYEQYF.

The CDR3: CAWTPGLNRALNEKLFF. The CDR3 DNA reads as TGTGCCTGGACACCTGGTCTAAACAGGGCCCTCAATGAAAAACTGTTTTTT. The chain carries TRBV30 and TRBJ1-4; D might be TRBD1 (6 bases). The CDR3 runs to 17 residues. Germline V CDR1 and CDR2: GTSNPN, SVGIG (reference sequence). V dropped 4 bases and J dropped 5 bases, with 23 bases sitting between them.

J is TRBJ1-4 and V is TRBV7-2; D is ambiguous. Trimming removed 5 bases at V and 5 bases at J, with 9 bases between. The CDR3 consists of 13 residues. CDR1 and CDR2 from the germline V gene are SGHTA and FQGNSA. The CDR3 region is CASSQPGNEKLFF. DNA of the CDR3: TGTGCCAGCAGCCAGCCGGGGAATGAAAAACTGTTTTTT.

The chain recombines TRBV4-1 with TRBJ2-1, with 7 bases that match TRBD1. The germline V gene has CDR1 MGHRA and CDR2 YSYEKL. The CDR3 covers 16 residues. The V segment lost 2 bases and the J segment 5 bases; nucleotides outside the gene matches: 9. The CDR3, as DNA: TGCGCCAGCAGCCAAATCCGAGGACAGGTGGACAATGAGCAGTTCTTC. Encoded protein: CASSQIRGQVDNEQFF.

V usage is TRBV4-3 and J usage is TRBJ2-2, with 9 bases that match TRBD2. This CDR3 comprises 17 residues. V trimming: 0 bases; J trimming: 6 bases; junction bases outside the gene matches: 8. The germline CDR1 and CDR2 sequences are LGHNA and YSLEER. The CDR3 bases are TGCGCCAGCAGCCAAGACCCGCTAGCGGGAAGGGCCGGGGAGCTGTTTTTT. Residues: CASSQDPLAGRAGELFF.

The V gene is TRBV19, the J gene TRBJ1-2; D gene ambiguous. The V end lost 3 bases, the J end lost 9 bases, and 8 bases lay between the germline ends. Germline V gene data show CDR1 as LNHDA and CDR2 as SQIVND (reference sequence). The CDR3 loop spans 11 amino acids. The CDR3 DNA is TGTGCCAGTAGTATGGCAGATCGCTACACCTTC. Translating gives CASSMADRYTF. Looking up the rest from reference TRBV19 and TRBJ1-2 gives the full variable domain: DGGITQSPKYLFRKEGQNVTLSCEQNLNHDAMYWYRQDPGQGLRLIYYSQIVNDFQKGDIAEGYSVSREKKESFPLTVTSAQKNPTAFYLCASSMADRYTFGSGTRLTVV.

The V call is TRBV30, the J call TRBJ2-6, with D possibly being TRBD1 (5 bases). This CDR3 contains 15 residues. Trimming left V 5 bases short and J 3 bases short, with 14 bases between. The germline gives CDR1 GTSNPN, CDR2 SVGIG (reference sequence). CDR3 DNA sequence: TGTGCCTGGGGCAGGGCAAGGGGTGGGGCCAACGTCCTGACTTTC. Encoded protein: CAWGRARGGANVLTF.